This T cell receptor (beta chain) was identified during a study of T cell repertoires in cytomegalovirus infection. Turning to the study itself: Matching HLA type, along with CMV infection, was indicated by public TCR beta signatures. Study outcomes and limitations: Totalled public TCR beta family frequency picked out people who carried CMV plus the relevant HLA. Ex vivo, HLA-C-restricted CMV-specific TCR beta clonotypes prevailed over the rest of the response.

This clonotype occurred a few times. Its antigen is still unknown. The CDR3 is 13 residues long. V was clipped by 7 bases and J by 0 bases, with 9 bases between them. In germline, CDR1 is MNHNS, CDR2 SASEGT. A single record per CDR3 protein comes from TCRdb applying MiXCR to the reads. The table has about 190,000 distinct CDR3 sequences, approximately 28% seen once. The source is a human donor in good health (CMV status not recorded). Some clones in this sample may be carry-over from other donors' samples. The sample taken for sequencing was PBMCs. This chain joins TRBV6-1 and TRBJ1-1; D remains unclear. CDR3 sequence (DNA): TGTGCCAGCAAAATACAGCTGAACACTGAAGCTTTCTTT. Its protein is CASKIQLNTEAFF.